Detailed here is one T cell receptor beta chain. No antigen is known for it. The sample originates from a study of T cells after yellow fever vaccination. Study summary: SMART-Seq v4 Ultra Low Input handled preparation of low-cell-number fractions.

MiXCR, run by TCRdb on the 5' RACE reads, gives a single entry per CDR3 protein. The data contain about 210,000 distinct CDR3 sequences, under 3.5% of them seen just once; the ten biggest clones take up less than 3.5%. Study-wide results and limits: Abundant clonotypes from the bulk population could contaminate FACS-sorted repertoires.

The input for sequencing was CD4+ T cells sorted from PBMCs, taken 10 days after the yellow fever booster vaccination. The clonotype was recovered from a man younger than 35 who received the YFV17D yellow fever vaccine.

The CDR3 protein is CASRWASGSLGTGELFF. The DNA for the CDR3 is TGCGCCAGCAGGTGGGCTTCAGGGAGCCTGGGCACCGGGGAGCTGTTTTTT. The V gene is TRBV5-1, the J gene TRBJ2-2; D possibly matches TRBD1 or TRBD2 (5 bases each). This CDR3 has 17 amino acids. The V end was cut by 5 bases, the J end by 4 bases, with 21 bases between. Germline CDR1 SGHRS, CDR2 YFSETQ.